Detailed here is one TCR beta chain. RNA transcripts were the template for amplifying TCR beta CDR3 regions. HTBI primers were the set used in a first-round RT-PCR of the TCR CDR3. TCRdb reprocessed the multiplex PCR reads with MiXCR, giving one entry per CDR3 protein. This table holds approximately 360,000 distinct CDR3 sequences, approximately 25% found once. The record originates from a study of T cells in Graves' hyperthyroidism and ophthalmopathy. Recently diagnosed hyperthyroidism of less than 2 months' duration affected patients aged 18 to 65. Uncontrolled infection, other autoimmune disease, pregnancy or lactation excluded patients. The source of the PBMCs was 10 ml of fresh peripheral blood. This CDR3 has 15 residues. The V gene's germline CDR1 is SGHDN and CDR2 FVKESK. V shed 2 bases, J shed 5 bases, and the junction held 4 bases outside the gene matches.

The chain has TRBV14 and TRBJ2-1, with TRBD1 identical over 9 bases. The sequencing input was blood. The TCR comes from a man aged 45-65 years with Graves' hyperthyroidism. CDR3 in DNA: TGTGCCAGCAGCCAAACTCGGACAGGGGACAATGAGCAGTTCTTC. Its translation: CASSQTRTGDNEQFF. Supplemented by reference TRBV14 and TRBJ2-1, the full variable domain reads EAGVTQFPSHSVIEKGQTVTLRCDPISGHDNLYWYRRVMGKEIKFLLHFVKESKQDESGMPNNRFLAERTGGTYSTLKVQPAELEDSGVYFCASSQTRTGDNEQFFGPGTRLTVL.